This TCR beta chain was captured in a study of blood T cell repertoires in COVID-19. Whole-study context: The United States, Italy and Spain provided the acute and convalescent COVID-19 samples. T cells, B-cell-depleted T cells, or PBMCs supplied cDNA or gDNA.

Repertoires were generated with immunoSEQ multiplex PCR, while TCRdb's copy carries only in-frame clones and drops some. The sample lists about 48,000 clones; around 86% were seen once. The TCR sequence derives from a human donor in a cohort sampled during active COVID-19. Input material: peripheral blood.

The CDR3 DNA reads TGTGCCACCAGCCACTTAACAGGGGGCGGCTCTGGGGCCAACGTCCTGACTTTC. Translating it yields CATSHLTGGGSGANVLTF. The V and J genes are TRBV15 and TRBJ2-6, with 9 nucleotides matching TRBD1. There are 18 residues in the CDR3. The V and J ends lost 5 bases and 0 bases, in that order; junction bases with no gene match: 8. Looked up from germline, CDR1 is LNHNV and CDR2 is YYDKDF (reference sequence).